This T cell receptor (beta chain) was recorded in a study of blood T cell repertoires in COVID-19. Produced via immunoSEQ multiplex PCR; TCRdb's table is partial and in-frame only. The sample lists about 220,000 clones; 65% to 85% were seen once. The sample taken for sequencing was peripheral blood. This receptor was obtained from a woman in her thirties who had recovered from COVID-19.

CDR3 DNA: TGCGCCAGCAGCCAAGGTCTACAGCATAATTCACCCCTCCACTTT. It is translated as CASSQGLQHNSPLHF. This chain links TRBV4-1 with TRBJ1-6; D gene unclear. V lost 1 base and J 5 bases, leaving 9 bases between the germline ends. In germline, CDR1 is MGHRA, CDR2 YSYEKL. CDR3 length: 15 residues.